This TCR beta chain was found in a study of blood T cell repertoires in COVID-19. On the study more broadly: Researchers got acute and convalescent COVID-19 samples from the United States, Italy and Spain. PBMCs, B-cell-depleted T cells, or T cells were the source of the cDNA or gDNA that made up the material.

Deletions cut 1 base from V and 2 bases from J, with 6 bases between. There are 13 residues in the CDR3. The germline CDR1 and CDR2 sequences are SGHDT and YYEEEE. Produced via immunoSEQ multiplex PCR; TCRdb's table is partial and in-frame only. Among 150,000 to 200,000 clones listed, about 80% were seen once. In Cohort 3, a recovered donor had either two negative PCRs, clearance, or symptom resolution. Material for sequencing was PBMCs or T cells enriched from blood (not recorded which). The rearrangement links TRBV5-6 to TRBJ1-1; D is undetermined. The sequence was collected from a woman in her fifties or sixties who had recovered from COVID-19. The CDR3 here is CASSLSTNTEAFF. CDR3 coding DNA: TGTGCCAGCAGCTTGTCAACTAACACTGAAGCTTTCTTT.